The text below deals with one T cell receptor beta chain. Germline CDR1 reads MNHEY; CDR2 reads SVGAGI. The CDR3 runs 15 residues. The J segment lost 5 bases and the V segment lost 5 bases, leaving 6 bases of the junction unmatched. This entry is derived from a study of shared clonotypes between healthy human individuals. The input for sorted-subset replicate PCRs was approximately 200 ng DNA, about 30,000 T cell genomes. Using immunoSEQ multiplex PCR, the repertoire was profiled, and TCRdb retains in-frame clones only, with some absent. The sample contains 950,000 to 1,300,000 clones, around 74% of which appear only once.

Material for sequencing was memory CD4+ T cells sorted from blood. Documented subset: CD45RA-negative fraction. This receptor was obtained from a man between 18 and 35 years old in good health. The chain employs TRBV6-5 and TRBJ2-2, with 9 bases aligning to TRBD2. CDR3 sequence reads: CASSRGGAVTGELFF. CDR3 DNA sequence: TGTGCCAGCAGTCGCGGGGGGGCCGTAACCGGGGAGCTGTTTTTT.